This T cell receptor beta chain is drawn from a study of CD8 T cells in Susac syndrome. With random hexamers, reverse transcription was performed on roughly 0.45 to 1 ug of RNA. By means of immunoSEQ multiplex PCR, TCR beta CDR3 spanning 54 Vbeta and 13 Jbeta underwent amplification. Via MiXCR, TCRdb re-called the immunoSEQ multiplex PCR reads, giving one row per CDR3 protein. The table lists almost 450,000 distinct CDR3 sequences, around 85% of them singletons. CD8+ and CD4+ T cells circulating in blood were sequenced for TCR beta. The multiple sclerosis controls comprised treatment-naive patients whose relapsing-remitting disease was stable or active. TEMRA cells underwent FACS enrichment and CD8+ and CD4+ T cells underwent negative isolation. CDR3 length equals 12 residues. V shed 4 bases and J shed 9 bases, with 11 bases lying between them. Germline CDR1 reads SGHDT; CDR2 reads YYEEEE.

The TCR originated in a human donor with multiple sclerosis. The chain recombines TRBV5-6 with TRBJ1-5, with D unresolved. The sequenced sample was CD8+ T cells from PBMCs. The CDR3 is CASSVLQGPQHF. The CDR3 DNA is TGTGCCAGCAGCGTCCTTCAAGGGCCCCAGCATTTT.